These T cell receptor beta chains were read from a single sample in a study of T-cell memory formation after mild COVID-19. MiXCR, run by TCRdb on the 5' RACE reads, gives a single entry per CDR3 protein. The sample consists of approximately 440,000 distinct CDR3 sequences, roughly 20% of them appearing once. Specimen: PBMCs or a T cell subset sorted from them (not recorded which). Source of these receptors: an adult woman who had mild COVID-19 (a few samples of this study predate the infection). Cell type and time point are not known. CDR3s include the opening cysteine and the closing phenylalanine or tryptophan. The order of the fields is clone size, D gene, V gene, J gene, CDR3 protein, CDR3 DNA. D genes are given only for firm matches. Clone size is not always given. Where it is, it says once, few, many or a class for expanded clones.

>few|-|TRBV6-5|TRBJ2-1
CASSQTGINEQFF
TGTGCCAGCAGTCAGACAGGCATCAATGAGCAGTTCTTC
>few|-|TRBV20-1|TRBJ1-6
CSAALGGLMVRNSPLHF
TGCAGTGCCGCCCTCGGGGGGCTAATGGTTAGGAATTCACCCCTCCACTTT
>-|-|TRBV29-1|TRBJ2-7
CSALGGGSSYEQYF
TGCAGCGCCCTAGGGGGCGGGAGCTCCTACGAGCAGTACTTC
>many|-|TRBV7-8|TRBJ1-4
CASSRGRTNEKLFF
TGTGCCAGCAGCCGGGGGCGGACTAATGAAAAACTGTTTTTT
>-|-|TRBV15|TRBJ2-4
CATSRDRGLGNIQYF
TGTGCCACCAGCAGAGATCGGGGTTTGGGAAACATTCAGTACTTC
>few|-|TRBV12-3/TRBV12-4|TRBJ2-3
CASSLAGAITDTQYF
TGTGCCAGCAGTTTAGCGGGGGCTATCACAGATACGCAGTATTTT
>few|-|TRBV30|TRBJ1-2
CAWSGAASGGYTF
TGTGCCTGGAGTGGGGCCGCATCTGGCGGCTACACCTTC
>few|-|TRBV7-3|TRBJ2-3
CASSSPLQDTQYF
TGTGCCAGCAGCTCCCCCCTGCAGGATACGCAGTATTTT
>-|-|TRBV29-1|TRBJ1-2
CSVGSDGGLYTF
TGCAGCGTTGGTTCTGACGGGGGGCTCTACACCTTC
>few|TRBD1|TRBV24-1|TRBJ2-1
CATSDSGGYWNEQFF
TGTGCCACCAGTGATTCAGGGGGCTATTGGAATGAGCAGTTCTTC
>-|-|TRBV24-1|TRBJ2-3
CATSAGAPDTQYF
TGTGCCACCAGTGCGGGAGCTCCAGATACGCAGTATTTT
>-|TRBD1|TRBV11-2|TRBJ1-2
CASSLGGTVNYGYTF
TGTGCCAGCAGCTTAGGGGGGACAGTTAACTATGGCTACACCTTC
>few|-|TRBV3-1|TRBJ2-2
CATGAGELFF
TGTGCCACCGGGGCCGGGGAGCTGTTTTTT
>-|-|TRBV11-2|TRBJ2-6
CASSFSGGASSGANVLTF
TGTGCCAGCAGCTTCTCCGGGGGCGCTAGCTCTGGGGCCAACGTCCTGACTTTC
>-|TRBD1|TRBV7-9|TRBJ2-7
CASSPPGQGAFNEQYF
TGTGCCAGCAGCCCCCCCGGACAGGGGGCATTTAACGAGCAGTACTTC
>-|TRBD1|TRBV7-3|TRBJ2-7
CASSLLPGRGQGAHEQYF
TGTGCCAGCAGCCTCCTCCCGGGCCGGGGACAGGGGGCCCACGAGCAGTACTTC
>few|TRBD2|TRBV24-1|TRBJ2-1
CATSDLGLGSFSEQFF
TGTGCCACCAGTGACCTGGGACTAGGATCGTTCAGTGAGCAGTTCTTC
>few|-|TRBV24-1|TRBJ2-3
CATSDSPLTTDTQYF
TGTGCCACCAGTGATTCCCCCCTAACCACAGATACGCAGTATTTT
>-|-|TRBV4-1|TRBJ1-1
CASSQDVGARTFF
TGCGCCAGCAGCCAAGATGTCGGGGCGAGGACTTTCTTT
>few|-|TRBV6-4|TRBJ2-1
CASSGQRGGEQFF
TGTGCCAGCAGTGGGCAGAGGGGAGGTGAGCAGTTCTTC
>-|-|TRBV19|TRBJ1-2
CASSIHSSETLSLYGYTF
TGTGCCAGTAGTATACACTCTTCCGAGACACTTTCCCTCTATGGCTACACCTTC
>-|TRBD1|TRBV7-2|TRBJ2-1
CATDRGSYNEQFF
TGTGCCACGGACAGGGGCTCCTACAATGAGCAGTTCTTC
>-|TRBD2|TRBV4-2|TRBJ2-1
CASSQELRLAGNNEQFF
TGTGCCAGCAGCCAAGAACTGAGGCTAGCGGGCAACAATGAGCAGTTCTTC
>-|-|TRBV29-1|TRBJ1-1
CSVKGMNTEAFF
TGCAGCGTTAAGGGTATGAACACTGAAGCTTTCTTT
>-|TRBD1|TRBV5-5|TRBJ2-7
CASSWDRGSYEQYF
TGTGCCAGCAGCTGGGACAGGGGGTCCTACGAGCAGTACTTC
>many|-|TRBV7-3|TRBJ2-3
CASSLTGSTDTQYF
TGTGCCAGCAGCTTAACGGGATCGACGGATACGCAGTATTTT
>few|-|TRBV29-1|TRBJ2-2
CSVGDPGELFF
TGCAGCGTCGGGGACCCCGGGGAGCTGTTTTTT
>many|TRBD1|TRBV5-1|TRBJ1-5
CASSLGTGGNQPQHF
TGTGCCAGCAGCTTAGGGACAGGGGGCAATCAGCCCCAGCATTTT
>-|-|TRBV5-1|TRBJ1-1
CASSRGTEVAAFF
TGCGCCAGCAGCCGAGGGACGGAAGTAGCTGCTTTCTTT
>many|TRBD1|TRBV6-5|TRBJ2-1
CASSRGQGVYNEQFF
TGTGCCAGCAGTAGGGGACAGGGGGTATACAATGAGCAGTTCTTC
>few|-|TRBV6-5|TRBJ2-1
CASSYRPRDPQFF
TGTGCCAGCAGTTACCGTCCGAGGGACCCTCAGTTCTTC
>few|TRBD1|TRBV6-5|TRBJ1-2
CASSPTYETGAGYTF
TGTGCCAGCAGCCCGACATACGAAACAGGGGCCGGCTACACCTTC
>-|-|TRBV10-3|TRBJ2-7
CAIQENPEQYF
TGTGCCATCCAGGAGAATCCCGAGCAGTACTTC
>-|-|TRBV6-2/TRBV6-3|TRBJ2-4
CASSRGAGGPAKNIQYF
TGTGCCAGCAGTAGGGGGGCGGGCGGTCCTGCCAAAAACATTCAGTACTTC
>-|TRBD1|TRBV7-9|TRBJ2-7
CASSSPPDRDSSYEQYF
TGTGCCAGCAGCTCCCCCCCCGACCGGGACAGCTCCTACGAGCAGTACTTC
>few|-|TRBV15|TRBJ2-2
CATSTRGGRTGELFF
TGTGCCACCAGCACCAGGGGGGGGAGGACCGGGGAGCTGTTTTTT
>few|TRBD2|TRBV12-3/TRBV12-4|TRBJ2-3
CATAVGGVADTQYF
TGTGCCACAGCTGTGGGGGGGGTAGCAGATACGCAGTATTTT
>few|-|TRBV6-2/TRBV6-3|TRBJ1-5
CASSGRSPPQHF
TGTGCCAGCAGCGGACGGTCGCCGCCCCAGCATTTT
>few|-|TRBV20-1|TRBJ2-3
CSVRGGFFTDTQYF
TGCAGTGTGAGGGGGGGGTTTTTCACAGATACGCAGTATTTT
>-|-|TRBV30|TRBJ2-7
CAWSVLDLDEQYF
TGTGCCTGGAGTGTACTAGATTTAGACGAGCAGTACTTC
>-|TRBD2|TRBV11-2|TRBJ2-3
CASSGAAGLASTDTQYF
TGTGCCAGCAGCGGCGCGGCGGGACTAGCGAGCACAGATACGCAGTATTTT
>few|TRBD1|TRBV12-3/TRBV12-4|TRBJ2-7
CASKRQGNAYEQYF
TGTGCCAGCAAGCGACAGGGGAACGCCTACGAGCAGTACTTC
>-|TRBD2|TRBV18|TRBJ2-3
CASSPNQPSSGRTDTQYF
TGTGCCAGCTCCCCTAACCAACCATCTAGCGGGCGGACAGATACGCAGTATTTT
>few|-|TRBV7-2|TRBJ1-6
CASREAAYQNSPLHF
TGTGCCAGCAGGGAGGCAGCATACCAAAATTCACCCCTCCACTTT
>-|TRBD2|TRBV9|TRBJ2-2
CASSVGASGAHTGELFF
TGTGCCAGCAGCGTAGGCGCTAGCGGGGCGCACACCGGGGAGCTGTTTTTT
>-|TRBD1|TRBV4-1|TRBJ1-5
CASSRLTGKSNQPQHF
TGCGCCAGCAGCCGGTTGACAGGGAAAAGCAATCAGCCCCAGCATTTT
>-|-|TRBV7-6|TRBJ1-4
CASSPAPDGDEKLFF
TGTGCCAGCAGCCCAGCTCCCGACGGGGATGAAAAACTGTTTTTT
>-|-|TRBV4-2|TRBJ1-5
CASSQGNGQPQHF
TGTGCCAGCAGCCAAGGGAACGGTCAGCCCCAGCATTTT
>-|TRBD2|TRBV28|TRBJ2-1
CASRGPLAGVREQFF
TGTGCCAGCAGGGGTCCGCTAGCGGGAGTGCGGGAGCAGTTCTTC
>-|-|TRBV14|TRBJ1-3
CASSSNSGNTIYF
TGTGCCAGCAGCAGTAACTCTGGAAACACCATATATTTT